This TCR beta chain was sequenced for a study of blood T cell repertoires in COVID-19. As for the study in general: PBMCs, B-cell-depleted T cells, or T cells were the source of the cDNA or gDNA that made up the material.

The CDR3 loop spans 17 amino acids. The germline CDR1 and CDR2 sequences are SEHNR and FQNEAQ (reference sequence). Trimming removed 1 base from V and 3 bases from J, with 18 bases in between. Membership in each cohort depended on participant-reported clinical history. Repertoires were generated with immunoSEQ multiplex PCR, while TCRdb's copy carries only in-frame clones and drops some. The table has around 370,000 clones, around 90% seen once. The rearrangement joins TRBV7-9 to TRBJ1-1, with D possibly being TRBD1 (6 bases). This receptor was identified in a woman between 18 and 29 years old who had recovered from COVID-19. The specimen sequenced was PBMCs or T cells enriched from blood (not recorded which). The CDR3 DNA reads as TGTGCCAGCAGCTTAGAGGGACAATCGGACGGGTACACTGAAGCTTTCTTT. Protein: CASSLEGQSDGYTEAFF.